These 18 T cell receptor beta chains were sequenced from one sample in a study of blood T cell repertoires in COVID-19. The data were produced by immunoSEQ multiplex PCR, yet TCRdb's version contains in-frame clones alone and is incomplete. The sample records under 350,000 clones, approximately 90% being singletons. Material for sequencing was peripheral blood. The receptors stem from a man aged 35 to 55 with acute or convalescent COVID-19.

This chain uses TRBV7-2 with TRBJ2-7; possibly TRBD1 for D (6 bases). The length of the CDR3 is 14 residues. The germline V gene has CDR1 SGHTA and CDR2 FQGNSA. Trimming took off 4 bases at V and 5 bases at J, with 15 bases between the two ends. Written as DNA, the CDR3 is TGTGCCAGCAGCTCCTTGGGGGCCGCGGACGAGCAGTACTTC. Its translation is CASSSLGAADEQYF. Together with reference TRBV7-2 and TRBJ2-7, the CDR3 gives the full variable domain: GAGVSQSPSNKVTEKGKDVELRCDPISGHTALYWYRQSLGQGLEFLIYFQGNSAPDKSGLPSDRFSAERTGGSVSTLTIQRTQQEDSAVYLCASSSLGAADEQYFGPGTRLTVT.

The rearrangement joins TRBV2 to TRBJ1-1; 7 positions match TRBD1. V trimming: 6 bases; J trimming: 2 bases; junction bases outside the gene matches: 9. Germline V gene sequence: CDR1 SNHLY, CDR2 FYNNEI. This CDR3 has 15 residues. CDR3 sequence: CASRNRGVVNTEAFF. In DNA form, the CDR3 reads TGTGCCAGCAGGAACAGGGGAGTTGTTAACACTGAAGCTTTCTTT. Supplemented by reference TRBV2 and TRBJ1-1, the full variable domain reads EPEVTQTPSHQVTQMGQEVILRCVPISNHLYFYWYRQILGQKVEFLVSFYNNEISEKSEIFDDQFSVERPDGSNFTLKIRSTKLEDSAMYFCASRNRGVVNTEAFFGQGTRLTVV.

The V gene is TRBV7-9, the J gene TRBJ1-2, with 7 bases identical to TRBD1. The germline V gene has CDR1 SEHNR and CDR2 FQNEAQ (reference sequence). J was trimmed by 6 bases and V by 3 bases; bases with no gene match: 10. This CDR3 is built from 15 residues. The CDR3 coding sequence is TGTGCCAGCAGCTTTTCCTTAGACAGGGAGGATGGCTACACCTTC. The encoded protein is CASSFSLDREDGYTF.

The chain employs TRBV5-5 and TRBJ2-2, with unresolved D. Per germline, CDR1 SGHKS and CDR2 YYEKEE (reference sequence). The V gene lost 2 bases and the J gene lost 6 bases, with 8 bases spanning the gap. CDR3 length: 13 amino acids. The CDR3 DNA reads TGTGCCAGCAGCTTACTTCAAGCCGGGGAGCTGTTTTTT. As protein: CASSLLQAGELFF.

This clone has a single count. V gene TRBV6-5 combines with J gene TRBJ1-1; 9 positions agree with TRBD1. The germline V gene encodes CDR1 MNHEY and CDR2 SVGAGI. V lost 6 bases, J lost 4 bases, and 6 bases stayed unmatched. The CDR3 is 14 residues long. CDR3 amino acids: CASRLHRGPTEAFF. CDR3 DNA sequence: TGTGCCAGCAGGCTCCACAGGGGGCCCACTGAAGCTTTCTTT.

The chain links TRBV27 to TRBJ2-2; a weak D match, TRBD2 (5 bases). Trimming pared 4 bases from V and 7 bases from J, leaving 19 bases between. CDR1 MNHEY and CDR2 SMNVEV come from the germline V gene (reference sequence). CDR3 length: 16 residues. CDR3 protein: CASSSYWTVEGGELFF. Written as DNA, the CDR3 is TGTGCCAGCAGTTCCTATTGGACCGTAGAGGGCGGGGAGCTGTTTTTT.

This clone is a singleton in its sample. J is TRBJ1-2 and V is TRBV2; 9 nucleotides line up with TRBD1. V shed 2 bases, J shed 8 bases, and the junction held 6 bases outside the gene matches. The V gene's germline CDR1 is SNHLY and CDR2 FYNNEI. The CDR3 runs 14 residues. CDR3 in DNA: TGTGCCAGCAGTGAATCCGGGACAGGGCTCGGCTACACCTTC. It translates to CASSESGTGLGYTF.

The V call is TRBV7-9, the J call TRBJ2-7, with 11 positions matching TRBD1. This CDR3 has 14 amino acids. Per the germline V gene, CDR1 is SEHNR and CDR2 is FQNEAQ (reference sequence). J lost 6 bases, V lost 3 bases, and 4 bases had no gene match. The CDR3 region is CASSFTGTGGEQYF. In DNA, the CDR3 is TGTGCCAGCAGCTTCACCGGGACAGGGGGCGAGCAGTACTTC.

The genes are TRBV10-3 and TRBJ1-5, with a tentative D call TRBD1 (5 bases). The CDR3 is 14 residues long. Per the germline V gene, CDR1 is ENHRY and CDR2 is SYGVKD. V shed 0 bases and J shed 7 bases, with 10 bases lying between them. The CDR3 here is CAISESPGLQPQHF. The CDR3 DNA reads TGTGCCATCAGTGAGTCGCCAGGGTTGCAGCCCCAGCATTTT.

The genes are TRBV5-1 and TRBJ2-7; 7 nucleotides match TRBD2. The CDR3 is made up of 18 amino acids. Germline CDR1 and CDR2: SGHRS and YFSETQ. V trimming: 0 bases; J trimming: 3 bases; junction bases outside the gene matches: 15. CDR3 residues: CASSLGPRGEAVHYEQYF. CDR3 nucleotide sequence: TGCGCCAGCAGCTTGGGCCCTCGGGGGGAGGCCGTCCACTACGAGCAGTACTTC.

The gene calls are TRBV19 and TRBJ1-2; D is ambiguous. The CDR3 is made up of 16 amino acids. The V and J ends lost 6 bases and 3 bases respectively, with 20 bases between them. Germline V gene sequence: CDR1 LNHDA, CDR2 SQIVND (reference sequence). CDR3: CASSSQFGAFHYGYTF. The CDR3, as DNA: TGTGCCAGTAGCTCCCAATTCGGAGCTTTTCACTATGGCTACACCTTC.

The chain uses TRBV11-2 and TRBJ2-3; TRBD2 is a possible D gene (6 bases). Germline V CDR1 and CDR2: SGHAT, FQNNGV. This CDR3 spans 13 amino acids. The V gene lost 6 bases and the J gene lost 0 bases, with 7 bases spanning the gap. The CDR3 spells CASREGSTDTQYF. CDR3 bases: TGTGCCAGCAGGGAGGGTAGCACAGATACGCAGTATTTT.

The V and J genes are TRBV6-5 and TRBJ2-7; TRBD2 agrees at 8 bases. Trimming removed 5 bases from V and 2 bases from J; junction bases left unmatched: 8. The CDR3 covers 15 residues. From germline, CDR1 is MNHEY and CDR2 SVGAGI. The CDR3 nucleotides are TGTGCCAGCAGTATTATAGCGGGGCCCGCCTACGAGCAGTACTTC. Encoded protein: CASSIIAGPAYEQYF.

This clone was picked up one time. The chain links TRBV20-1 to TRBJ2-1; 7 positions agree with TRBD2. Germline loops: CDR1 DFQATT, CDR2 SNEGSKA (reference sequence). The CDR3 runs 14 residues. The trim removed 3 bases at V and 7 bases at J, leaving 9 bases unmatched. The CDR3 sequence: CSASGGPGGNEQFF. Written as DNA, the CDR3 is TGCAGTGCTAGTGGCGGTCCCGGGGGGAATGAGCAGTTCTTC.

J is TRBJ1-1 and V is TRBV6-5; D is uncertain. Trimming took off 5 bases at V and 3 bases at J, with 7 bases between the two ends. Per the germline V gene, CDR1 is MNHEY and CDR2 is SVGAGI. The CDR3 totals 12 residues. CDR3 sequence: CASSRRDTEAFF. As DNA, the CDR3 is TGTGCCAGCAGTCGCCGGGACACTGAAGCTTTCTTT.

V usage is TRBV3-1 (or the pseudogene TRBV3-2) and J usage is TRBJ1-1; D perhaps matches TRBD1 (5 bases). V lost 3 bases to trimming and J lost 2 bases, with 10 bases between them. The CDR3 runs 14 residues. Germline lookup yields CDR1 LGHDT and CDR2 YNNKEL (reference sequence). CDR3 region: CASSQADRNTEAFF. As DNA, the CDR3 is TGTGCCAGCAGCCAGGCTGACAGAAACACTGAAGCTTTCTTT.

In DNA, the CDR3 is TGTGCCAGCAGCCCCGTGCTACGGGGGACCGGGGAGCTGTTTTTT. Translation gives CASSPVLRGTGELFF. The J gene is TRBJ2-2, the V gene TRBV4-2; maybe TRBD2 (6 bases). Trimming shortened V by 4 bases and J by 5 bases, and 14 bases separated the two germline ends. This CDR3 is 15 amino acids long. CDR1 LGHNA and CDR2 YNFKEQ come from the germline V gene.

The chain joins TRBV5-6 to TRBJ2-1; maybe TRBD1 (5 bases). Germline V CDR1 and CDR2: SGHDT, YYEEEE. This CDR3 region has 15 residues. Trimming cost V 3 bases and J 3 bases, with 13 bases left between them. The CDR3 DNA reads TGTGCCAGCAGCTCGGACATAGGAGACTACAATGAGCAGTTCTTC. The encoded protein is CASSSDIGDYNEQFF.